A single sample gave rise to the 8 T cell receptor beta chains below, sequenced in a study of tumor-infiltrating lymphocytes in primary liver carcinoma. Bulk tissue was left unsorted, and RNA and DNA were co-extracted from 20-30 mg of it. The input was 400 to 500 ng total RNA; TCR beta cDNA was made from it with a constant-region primer. A slightly modified ARM-PCR protocol with three nested multiplex PCR rounds produced these TCR beta libraries. TRBV1-TRBV30 forward primers and a C-beta reverse primer were used in the first two PCR rounds, which each ran for approximately 10 cycles. MiXCR was run by TCRdb on the multiplex PCR reads, yielding one entry per CDR3 protein. The sample has 110,000 or so distinct CDR3 sequences; 80% to 85% are singletons. Sample: liver tumor tissue from sampling region 3. Subset indicated: tumor region T3, left-lateral pole. The receptors come from a man aged 40-49 years with primary liver carcinoma and hepatitis B virus infection.

Worth noting for this clonotype: The CDR3 ends on some other residue instead of the conserved phenylalanine or tryptophan, so this is likely a read error. V is TRBV12-3 or TRBV12-4 and J is TRBJ2-5, with a tentative D call TRBD1 (6 bases). The CDR3 spans 13 residues. This CDR3 is CASSPDRFGTQYL. The CDR3 nucleotides read TGTGCTAGCAGTCCCGACAGGTTCGGGACCCAGTACCTC.

J is TRBJ2-5 and V is TRBV5-4; TRBD2 aligns across 7 bases. Germline CDR1 SGHNT, CDR2 YYREEE (reference sequence). The CDR3 is 15 residues long. The CDR3 nucleotides read TGTACCAACAGCCTGGGGCGGGGGAACCAAGAGACCCAGTACTTC. Encoded protein: CTNSLGRGNQETQYF.

The J gene is TRBJ2-1, the V gene TRBV6-2 or TRBV6-3; 9 nucleotides align to TRBD2. The CDR3 totals 13 residues. The J segment lost 15 bases and the V segment lost 6 bases, leaving 12 bases of the junction unmatched. The germline V gene has CDR1 MNHEY and CDR2 SVGEGT. CDR3: CASRLGLAGRRFF. For the CDR3, the DNA is TGTGCCAGCAGACTGGGACTAGCCGGGAGGCGGTTCTTC.

About this clonotype itself: Without the conserved terminal phenylalanine or tryptophan, this CDR3 likely stems from a read error. The limits of the CDR3 on the DNA are not certain, so only TCRdb's listed CDR3 is given. This rearrangement joins TRBV5-4 to TRBJ2-3; the table gives TRBD1 as D, unverified against the DNA. The CDR3 length is 11 residues, termini included. Germline-derived CDR1 and CDR2 are SGHNT and YYREEE (reference sequence). CDR3 sequence reads: CASSLNERTGY.

This clonotype was counted a single time. This rearrangement joins TRBV6-5 to TRBJ2-7; D is perhaps TRBD2 (6 bases). Germline loops: CDR1 MNHEY, CDR2 SVGAGI. Between the trimmed V and J ends, which lost 4 bases and 4 bases, there was a span of 20 bases. CDR3 length equals 16 residues. In nucleotides, the CDR3 is TGTGCCAGCAGTTCCCCTCCGGGACTGGGGTCTTACGAGCAGTACTTC. It is translated as CASSSPPGLGSYEQYF.

A remark on this clonotype: Relative to the germline gene, one junction end is altered; a read error may explain this. This rearrangement joins TRBV14 to TRBJ2-1; no firm D call. CDR3 length: 16 amino acids. Germline CDR1 and CDR2: SGHDN and FVKESK. CDR3 bases: TGTGCCAGCGGTGCCGTAGCAGGATGGGTAAACAACGAGCAGTTCTTC. Amino acids: CASGAVAGWVNNEQFF. Filled out from reference TRBV14 and TRBJ2-1, the complete variable domain reads EAGVTQFPSHSVIEKGQTVTLRCDPISGHDNLYWYRRVMGKEIKFLLHFVKESKQDESGMPNNRFLAERTGGTYSTLKVQPAELEDSGVYFCASGAVAGWVNNEQFFGPGTRLTVL.

To note about this clonotype: A read error may account for a junction end that differs from germline. V and J are TRBV6-1 and TRBJ2-4; a possible D gene is TRBD2 (5 bases). Germline loops: CDR1 MNHNS, CDR2 SASEGT. The CDR3 has 16 amino acids. In DNA form, the CDR3 reads TGTGCCTGCAGTGAAGTAACACTGGGAGTCAAAAACATTCAGTACTTC. Residues: CACSEVTLGVKNIQYF.

With regard to this clonotype: A single base separates this from a much larger clone, so it may be a read error. This chain joins TRBV28 and TRBJ1-6; D not certain. The CDR3 contains 14 residues. Germline V gene data show CDR1 as MDHEN and CDR2 as SYDVKM. CDR3 coding DNA: TGTGCCAGCAGTTTAGCCGGGTTAAATTCACTCCTCCACTTT. Amino acids: CASSLAGLNSLLHF. Combining the CDR3 with reference TRBV28 and TRBJ1-6 gives the whole variable domain DVKVTQSSRYLVKRTGEKVFLECVQDMDHENMFWYRQDPGLGLRLIYFSYDVKMKEKGDIPEGYSVSREKKERFSLILESASTNQTSMYLCASSLAGLNSLLHFGNGTRLTVT.